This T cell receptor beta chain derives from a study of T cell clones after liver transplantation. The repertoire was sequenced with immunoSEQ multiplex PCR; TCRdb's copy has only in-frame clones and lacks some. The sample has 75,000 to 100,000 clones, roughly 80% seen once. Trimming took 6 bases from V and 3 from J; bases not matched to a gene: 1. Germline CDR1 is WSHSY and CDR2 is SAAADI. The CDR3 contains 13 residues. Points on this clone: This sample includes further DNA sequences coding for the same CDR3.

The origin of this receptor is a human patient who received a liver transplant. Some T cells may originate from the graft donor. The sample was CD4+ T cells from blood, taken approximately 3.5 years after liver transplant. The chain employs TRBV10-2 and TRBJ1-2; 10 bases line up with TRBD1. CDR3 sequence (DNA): TGCGCCAGCAGCGGGACAGGGGACTATGGCTACACCTTC. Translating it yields CASSGTGDYGYTF.